These T cell receptor beta chains were read from a single sample in a study of cytomegalovirus exposure and HLA in healthy donors. The method was immunoSEQ multiplex PCR; TCRdb's version includes in-frame clones alone and lacks a portion of them. The sample has approximately 220,000 clones, roughly 84% seen once. Sequencing used PBMCs. These receptors were taken from a woman in her thirties in good health and CMV-seropositive. The CDR3 runs from the conserved cysteine through the conserved F or W. The D gene is left open where the match is weak. Clone size appears in some rows only: once, few, many, or a class for an expanded clone.

DNA | CDR3 | V | D | size | J
TGCAGTGCTAGGGGGACCGGGGAGCTGTTTTTT | CSARGTGELFF | TRBV20-1 | - | - | TRBJ2-2
TGTGCCAGCAGTGGGTGGGGGGTTGGCGAAAAACTGTTTTTT | CASSGWGVGEKLFF | TRBV25-1 | - | - | TRBJ1-4
TGTGCCAGCACCCCTTGGGGAGGGGTTTTAGGCACTGAAGCTTTCTTT | CASTPWGGVLGTEAFF | TRBV28 | - | - | TRBJ1-1
TGTGCCAGCAGTTTCTTGGGACAGGGGCAAGAGACCCAGTACTTC | CASSFLGQGQETQYF | TRBV27 | TRBD1 | - | TRBJ2-5
TGTGCCAGCAGTTTGAGGGGGAGCAATCAGCCCCAGCATTTT | CASSLRGSNQPQHF | TRBV27 | - | - | TRBJ1-5
TGCGCCAGCAGCTTGGAAAACAGCTCTGGAAACACCATATATTTT | CASSLENSSGNTIYF | TRBV5-1 | - | - | TRBJ1-3
TGTGCCAGCTCATTACACGGGAGGCAAGAGACCCAGTACTTC | CASSLHGRQETQYF | TRBV18 | TRBD2 | few | TRBJ2-5
TGTGCCAGCAGCCGAACTAGGTACGAGCAGTACTTC | CASSRTRYEQYF | TRBV5-6 | - | - | TRBJ2-7
TGTGCCAGCAGCTCAGGACAGGGGGTAATCGGGGAGCTGTTTTTT | CASSSGQGVIGELFF | TRBV5-4 | TRBD1 | once | TRBJ2-2
TGTGCCAGCTCACCACGTCTTCCAGGGGGGGATCAGCCCCAGCATTTT | CASSPRLPGGDQPQHF | TRBV18 | TRBD1 | once | TRBJ1-5
TGTGCCAGTAGTACCACCTCCAGCTCCTACAATGAGCAGTTCTTC | CASSTTSSSYNEQFF | TRBV19 | - | - | TRBJ2-1
TGTGCCAGCAGCCAAGATCGGTTCACTGAAGCTTTCTTT | CASSQDRFTEAFF | TRBV4-2 | - | - | TRBJ1-1
TGTGCCAGCAGTGGTGGACAGGGGGCGCAAGAGACCCAGTACTTC | CASSGGQGAQETQYF | TRBV6-1 | TRBD1 | - | TRBJ2-5
TGTGCCAGCAGGAGGGACAGGGGGCAAACCGGGGAGCTGTTTTTT | CASRRDRGQTGELFF | TRBV7-9 | TRBD1 | once | TRBJ2-2
TGTGCCAGCAGCCCCCAGGGCTACGAGCAGTACTTC | CASSPQGYEQYF | TRBV11-2 | - | few | TRBJ2-7
TGCAGCGTCACAGGGACTGAGAGGGTCTACGAGCAGTACTTC | CSVTGTERVYEQYF | TRBV29-1 | - | once | TRBJ2-7
TGCGCCAGCAGCTTGGACAGGGGGACTTTCCTCGAGCAGTACTTC | CASSLDRGTFLEQYF | TRBV5-1 | TRBD1 | - | TRBJ2-7